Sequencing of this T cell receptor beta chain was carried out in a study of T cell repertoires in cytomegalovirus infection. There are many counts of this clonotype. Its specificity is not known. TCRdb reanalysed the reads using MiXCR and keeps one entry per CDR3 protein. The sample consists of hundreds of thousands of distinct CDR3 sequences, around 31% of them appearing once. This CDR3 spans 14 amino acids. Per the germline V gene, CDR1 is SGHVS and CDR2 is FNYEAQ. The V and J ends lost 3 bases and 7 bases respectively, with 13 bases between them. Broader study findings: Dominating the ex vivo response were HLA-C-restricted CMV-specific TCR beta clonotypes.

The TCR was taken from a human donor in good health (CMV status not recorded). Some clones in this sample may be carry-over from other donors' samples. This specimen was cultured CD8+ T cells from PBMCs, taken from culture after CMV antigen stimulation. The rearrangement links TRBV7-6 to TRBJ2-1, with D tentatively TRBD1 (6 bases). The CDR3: CASSFQGSRNEQFF. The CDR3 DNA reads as TGTGCCAGCAGCTTTCAGGGGTCGAGGAATGAGCAGTTCTTC. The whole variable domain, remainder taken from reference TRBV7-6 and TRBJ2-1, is GAGVSQSPRYKVTKRGQDVALRCDPISGHVSLYWYRQALGQGPEFLTYFNYEAQQDKSGLPNDRFSAERPEGSISTLTIQRTEQRDSAMYRCASSFQGSRNEQFFGPGTRLTVL.